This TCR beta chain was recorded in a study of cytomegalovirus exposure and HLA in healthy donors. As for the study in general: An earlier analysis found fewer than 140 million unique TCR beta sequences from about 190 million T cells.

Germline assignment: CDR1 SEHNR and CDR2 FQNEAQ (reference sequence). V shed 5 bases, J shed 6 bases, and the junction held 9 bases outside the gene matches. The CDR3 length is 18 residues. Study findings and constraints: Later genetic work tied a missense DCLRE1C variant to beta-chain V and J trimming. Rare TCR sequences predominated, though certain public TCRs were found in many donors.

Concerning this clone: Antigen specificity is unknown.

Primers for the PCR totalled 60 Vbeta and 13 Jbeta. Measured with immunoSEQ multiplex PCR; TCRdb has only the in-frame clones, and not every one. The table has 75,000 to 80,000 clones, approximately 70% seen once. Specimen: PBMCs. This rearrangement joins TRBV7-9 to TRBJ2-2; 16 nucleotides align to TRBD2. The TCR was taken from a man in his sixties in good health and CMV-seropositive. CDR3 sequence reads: CASSHPPGLAGGAGELFF. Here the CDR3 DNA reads TGTGCCAGCAGCCACCCCCCGGGACTAGCGGGAGGGGCCGGGGAGCTGTTTTTT.